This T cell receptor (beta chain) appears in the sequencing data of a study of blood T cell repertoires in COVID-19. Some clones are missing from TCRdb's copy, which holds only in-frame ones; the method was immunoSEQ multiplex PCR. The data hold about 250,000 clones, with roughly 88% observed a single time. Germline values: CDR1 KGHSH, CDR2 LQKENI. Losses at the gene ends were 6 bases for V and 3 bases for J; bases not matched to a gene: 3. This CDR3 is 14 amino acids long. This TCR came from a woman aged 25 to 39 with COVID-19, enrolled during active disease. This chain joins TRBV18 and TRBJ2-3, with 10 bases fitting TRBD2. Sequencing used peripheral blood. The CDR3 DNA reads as TGTGCCAGCTCGCTAGCGGGAGAAACAGATACGCAGTATTTT. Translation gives CASSLAGETDTQYF.